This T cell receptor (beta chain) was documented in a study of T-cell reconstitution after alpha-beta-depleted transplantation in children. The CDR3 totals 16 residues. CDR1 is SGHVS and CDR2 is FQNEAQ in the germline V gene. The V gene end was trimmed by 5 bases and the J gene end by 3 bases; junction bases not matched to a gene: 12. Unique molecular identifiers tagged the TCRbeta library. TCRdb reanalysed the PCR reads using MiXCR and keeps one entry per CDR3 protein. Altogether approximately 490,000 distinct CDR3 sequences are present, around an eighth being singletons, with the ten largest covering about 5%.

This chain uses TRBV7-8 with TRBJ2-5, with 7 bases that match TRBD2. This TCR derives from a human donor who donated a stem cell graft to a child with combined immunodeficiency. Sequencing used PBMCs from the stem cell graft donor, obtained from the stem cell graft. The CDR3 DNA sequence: TGTGCCAGCAGCCCGAACAGGTGGCGGGAGAAAGAGACCCAGTACTTC. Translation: CASSPNRWREKETQYF.